These 5 T cell receptor beta chains were sequenced from one sample in a study of radiotherapy plus CTLA-4 blockade in lung cancer. Only in-frame clones appear in the TCRdb table, and some are missing; sequencing was by immunoSEQ multiplex PCR. This sample has 12,000 or so clones, with around four fifths found just once. The specimen was peripheral blood, collected from a patient treated with radiotherapy plus ipilimumab. Source of these receptors: a human donor with non-small cell lung cancer that progressed on radiotherapy plus ipilimumab.

As to this clone: A read error may account for a junction end that differs from germline. This chain connects TRBV5-3 to TRBJ2-3, with 7 nucleotides matching TRBD2. TRBV5-3 is an ORF, with its function uncertain. The CDR3 loop spans 15 amino acids. This CDR3 is CASSLAGDPTDTQYF. The DNA of the CDR3 is TGTGCCAGCAGCTTGGCGGGGGACCCGACAGATACGCAGTATTTT.

The chain links TRBV6-1 to TRBJ1-2, with unresolved D. Trimming pared 2 bases from V and 2 bases from J, leaving 15 bases between. Germline CDR1 reads MNHNS; CDR2 reads SASEGT. The CDR3 is made up of 16 amino acids. The CDR3 region is CASSENLWAANYGYTF. CDR3 sequence (DNA): TGTGCCAGCAGTGAAAATTTATGGGCAGCCAACTATGGCTACACCTTC.

This chain links TRBV2 with TRBJ2-7; the D is unclear. CDR3 length: 11 residues. Trimming cost V 2 bases and J 3 bases, with 2 bases left between them. Germline V gene lookup returns CDR1 SNHLY and CDR2 FYNNEI. In DNA form, the CDR3 reads TGTGCCAGCAGTGAATACTACGAGCAGTACTTC. Translated: CASSEYYEQYF. Full variable domain (rest looked up from reference TRBV2 and TRBJ2-7): EPEVTQTPSHQVTQMGQEVILRCVPISNHLYFYWYRQILGQKVEFLVSFYNNEISEKSEIFDDQFSVERPDGSNFTLKIRSTKLEDSAMYFCASSEYYEQYFGPGTRLTVT.

This rearrangement joins TRBV6-6 to TRBJ1-3, with D tentatively TRBD1 (6 bases). V lost 9 bases and J 1 base, leaving 16 bases between the germline ends. The germline V gene has CDR1 MNHNY and CDR2 SVGAGI (reference sequence). This CDR3 spans 15 amino acids. The chain's CDR3 is CASYDRRASGNTIYF. CDR3 in DNA: TGTGCCAGTTACGACAGGAGGGCTTCTGGAAACACCATATATTTT.

Relative to its sample, this clone is large (0.1 to 1%). V is TRBV23-1 and J is TRBJ1-2; no clear D. TRBV23-1 is assigned to the ORF class and has an uncertain function. V gave up 2 bases and J gave up 4 bases, with 17 bases separating them. The CDR3 contains 16 residues. CDR3 sequence reads: CASSQILSDRGYGYTF. In DNA, the CDR3 is TGCGCCAGCAGTCAAATACTGTCAGACCGGGGCTATGGCTACACCTTC.